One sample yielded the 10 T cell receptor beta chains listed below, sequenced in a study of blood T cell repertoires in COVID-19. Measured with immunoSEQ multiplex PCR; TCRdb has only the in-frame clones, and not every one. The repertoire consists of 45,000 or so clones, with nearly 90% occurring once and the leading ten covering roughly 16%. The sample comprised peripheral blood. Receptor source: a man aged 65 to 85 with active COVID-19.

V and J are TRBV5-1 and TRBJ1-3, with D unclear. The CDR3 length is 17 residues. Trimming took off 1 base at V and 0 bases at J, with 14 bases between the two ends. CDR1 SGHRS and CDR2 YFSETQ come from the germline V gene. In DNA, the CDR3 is TGCGCCAGCAGCTTGACCGAAACACGGAGCTCTGGAAACACCATATATTTT. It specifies CASSLTETRSSGNTIYF. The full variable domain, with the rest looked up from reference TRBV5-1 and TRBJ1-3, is KAGVTQTPRYLIKTRGQQVTLSCSPISGHRSVSWYQQTPGQGLQFLFEYFSETQRNKGNFPGRFSGRQFSNSRSEMNVSTLELGDSALYLCASSLTETRSSGNTIYFGEGSWLTVV.

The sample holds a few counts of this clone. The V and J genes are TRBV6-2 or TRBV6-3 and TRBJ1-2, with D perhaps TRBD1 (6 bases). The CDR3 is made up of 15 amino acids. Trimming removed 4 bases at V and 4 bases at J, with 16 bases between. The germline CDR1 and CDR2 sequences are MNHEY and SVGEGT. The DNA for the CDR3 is TGTGCCAGCAGTTCTAGGGGGGGCGCCGGCTATGGCTACACCTTC. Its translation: CASSSRGGAGYGYTF.

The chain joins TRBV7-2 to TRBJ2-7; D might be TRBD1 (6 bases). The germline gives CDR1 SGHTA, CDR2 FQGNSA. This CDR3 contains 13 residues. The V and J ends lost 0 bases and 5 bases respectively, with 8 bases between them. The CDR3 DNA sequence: TGTGCCAGCAGCTTAGCGGACAGCGACGAGCAGTACTTC. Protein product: CASSLADSDEQYF.

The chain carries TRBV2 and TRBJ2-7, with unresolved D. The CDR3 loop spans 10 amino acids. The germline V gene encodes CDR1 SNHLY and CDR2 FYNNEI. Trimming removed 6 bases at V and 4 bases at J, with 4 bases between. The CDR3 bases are TGTGCCAGCAGAGAGTACGAGCAGTACTTC. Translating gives CASREYEQYF.

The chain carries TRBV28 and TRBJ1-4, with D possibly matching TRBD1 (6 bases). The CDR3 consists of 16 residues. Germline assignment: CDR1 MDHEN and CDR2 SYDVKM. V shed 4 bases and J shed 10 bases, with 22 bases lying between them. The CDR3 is CASSSISWTARGKLFF. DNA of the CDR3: TGTGCCAGCAGTTCGATCTCATGGACAGCCCGTGGAAAACTGTTTTTT.

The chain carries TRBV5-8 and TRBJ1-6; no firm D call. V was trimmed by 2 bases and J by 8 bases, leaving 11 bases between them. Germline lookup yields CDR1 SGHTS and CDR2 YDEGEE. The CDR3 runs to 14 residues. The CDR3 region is CASSLVYRDSPLHF. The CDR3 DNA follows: TGTGCCAGCAGCTTAGTCTATCGGGATTCACCCCTCCACTTT.

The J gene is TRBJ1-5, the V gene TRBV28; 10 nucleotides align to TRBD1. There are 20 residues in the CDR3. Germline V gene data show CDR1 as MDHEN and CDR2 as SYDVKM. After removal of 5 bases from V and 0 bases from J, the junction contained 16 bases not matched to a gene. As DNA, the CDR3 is TGTGCCAGCAGTCCGTACGGCATGGACCGGGACAGGGGTAGCAATCAGCCCCAGCATTTT. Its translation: CASSPYGMDRDRGSNQPQHF.

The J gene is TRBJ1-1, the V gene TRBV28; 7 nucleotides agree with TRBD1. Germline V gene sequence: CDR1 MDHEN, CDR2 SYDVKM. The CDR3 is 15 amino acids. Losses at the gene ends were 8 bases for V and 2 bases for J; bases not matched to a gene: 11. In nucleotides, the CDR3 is TGTGCCAGCCGACAGGGCGGTTCCAGAAACACTGAAGCTTTCTTT. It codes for CASRQGGSRNTEAFF.

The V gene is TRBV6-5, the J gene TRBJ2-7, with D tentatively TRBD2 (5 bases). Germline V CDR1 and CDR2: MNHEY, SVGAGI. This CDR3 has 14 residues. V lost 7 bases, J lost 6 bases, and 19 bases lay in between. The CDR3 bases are TGTGCCAGCACTAAGCGGCCCATGGGCATCGAGCAGTACTTC. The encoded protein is CASTKRPMGIEQYF.

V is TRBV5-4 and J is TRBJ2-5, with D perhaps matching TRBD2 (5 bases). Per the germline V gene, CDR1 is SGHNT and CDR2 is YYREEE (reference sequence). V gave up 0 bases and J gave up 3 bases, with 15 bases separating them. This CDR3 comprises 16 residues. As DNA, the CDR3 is TGTGCCAGCAGCTTGGATATAGGAGGTGGCAAAGAGACCCAGTACTTC. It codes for CASSLDIGGGKETQYF.